The present T cell receptor beta chain was sequenced within a study of T cell changes during pregnancy in multiple sclerosis. V was cut by 1 base and J by 8 bases, with 11 bases left in between. Germline CDR1 SEHNR, CDR2 FQNEAQ (reference sequence). The CDR3 consists of 13 residues. This clone was counted many times. Clones were read by immunoSEQ multiplex PCR, and TCRdb kept only the in-frame ones, dropping some. This sample has approximately 49,000 clones; 80% to 95% occur once, and the top ten carry 0.99%. The specimen comprised peripheral blood, sampled after pregnancy. V is TRBV7-9 and J is TRBJ1-2; no definite D call. This clonotype was obtained from a female donor with multiple sclerosis, enrolled in a pregnancy study. CDR3 coding DNA: TGTGCCAGCAGCTTAGAGGGAGCAACCGGCTACACCTTC. This sequence encodes CASSLEGATGYTF.